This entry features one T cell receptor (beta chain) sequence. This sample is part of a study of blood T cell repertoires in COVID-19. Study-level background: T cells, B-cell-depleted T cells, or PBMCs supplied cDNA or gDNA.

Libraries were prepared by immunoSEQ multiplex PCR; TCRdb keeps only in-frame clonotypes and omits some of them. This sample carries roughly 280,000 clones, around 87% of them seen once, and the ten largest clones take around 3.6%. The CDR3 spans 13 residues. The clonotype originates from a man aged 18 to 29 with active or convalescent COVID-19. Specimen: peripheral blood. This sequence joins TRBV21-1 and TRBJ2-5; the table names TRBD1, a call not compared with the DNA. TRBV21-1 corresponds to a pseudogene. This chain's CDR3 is CASRRQDQETQYF. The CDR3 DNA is TGTGCCAGCAGAAGACAGGACCAAGAGACCCAGTACTTC.